A selection of T cell receptor beta chains follows, all from one sample in a study of monozygotic twins with inflammatory bowel disease. TCRdb reprocessed the 5' RACE reads and stores each CDR3 protein as one record, lacking DNA. The sample holds more than 350,000 distinct CDR3 sequences. The sample comprised blood. These receptors were collected from a human donor with ulcerative colitis or Crohn's disease, or a healthy co-twin of an affected twin (not recorded which). The CDR3 runs from the conserved cysteine through the conserved F or W. The order of the fields is J gene, V gene, CDR3 protein.

J gene: TRBJ2-2; V gene: TRBV29-1; CDR3 protein: CSGRGQYTGELFF
J gene: TRBJ2-7; V gene: TRBV7-2; CDR3 protein: CASSPGPGPVYEQYF
J gene: TRBJ2-3; V gene: TRBV28; CDR3 protein: CASRLNEGTDTQYF
J gene: TRBJ2-3; V gene: TRBV2; CDR3 protein: CASSEGLITDTQYF
J gene: TRBJ2-3; V gene: TRBV5-1; CDR3 protein: CASSFRSDPTDTQYF
J gene: TRBJ1-5; V gene: TRBV6-5; CDR3 protein: CASSSQDRANQPQHF
J gene: TRBJ2-5; V gene: TRBV7-9; CDR3 protein: CASSQKRDREKETQYF
J gene: TRBJ2-3; V gene: TRBV12-3/TRBV12-4; CDR3 protein: CASSELTDTQYF
J gene: TRBJ1-4; V gene: TRBV20-1; CDR3 protein: CSASTGSGEKLFF
J gene: TRBJ2-3; V gene: TRBV10-3; CDR3 protein: CAIGAGGGTDTQYF
J gene: TRBJ2-1; V gene: TRBV12-3/TRBV12-4; CDR3 protein: CASSLGREGEQFF
J gene: TRBJ1-1; V gene: TRBV20-1; CDR3 protein: CSARLGIEAFF
J gene: TRBJ2-3; V gene: TRBV7-2; CDR3 protein: CASSSPDLGDTQYF
J gene: TRBJ2-2; V gene: TRBV19; CDR3 protein: CASAVGTGAAGELFF
J gene: TRBJ2-1; V gene: TRBV4-3; CDR3 protein: CASSQDTGEASNEQFF
J gene: TRBJ2-3; V gene: TRBV18; CDR3 protein: CASSLRELADSTLGGTQYF
J gene: TRBJ2-3; V gene: TRBV4-1; CDR3 protein: CASSQGRLAGGTDTQYF
J gene: TRBJ2-3; V gene: TRBV20-1; CDR3 protein: CSARYQGPDTQYF
J gene: TRBJ2-5; V gene: TRBV20-1; CDR3 protein: CSAQTSGKETQYF
J gene: TRBJ1-1; V gene: TRBV27; CDR3 protein: CASSLVAGVGVTEAFF
J gene: TRBJ2-1; V gene: TRBV25-1; CDR3 protein: CASNPSTATKYNEQFF
J gene: TRBJ2-5; V gene: TRBV4-1; CDR3 protein: CASSQNPVGGRYEETQYF
J gene: TRBJ2-7; V gene: TRBV5-5; CDR3 protein: CASSPGTGSYHEQYF
J gene: TRBJ1-1; V gene: TRBV6-1; CDR3 protein: CASSMTGTMNTEAFF
J gene: TRBJ2-5; V gene: TRBV27; CDR3 protein: CASSLSFGVGGEETQYF
J gene: TRBJ2-1; V gene: TRBV29-1; CDR3 protein: CSVDSLAHYNEQFF
J gene: TRBJ2-1; V gene: TRBV12-3/TRBV12-4; CDR3 protein: CASRGGASNEQFF
J gene: TRBJ2-1; V gene: TRBV28; CDR3 protein: CASSLWTSGRGSYNEQFF
J gene: TRBJ1-2; V gene: TRBV4-1; CDR3 protein: CASSQDSSARGYGYTF
J gene: TRBJ1-1; V gene: TRBV14; CDR3 protein: CASSLGMANTEAFF
J gene: TRBJ2-1; V gene: TRBV12-3/TRBV12-4; CDR3 protein: CASRPGQGIHNEQFF
J gene: TRBJ1-2; V gene: TRBV28; CDR3 protein: CASRGTGLNYGYTF
J gene: TRBJ2-1; V gene: TRBV12-3/TRBV12-4; CDR3 protein: CASTHRGESYNEQFF
J gene: TRBJ2-5; V gene: TRBV28; CDR3 protein: CASSNLAIETQYF
J gene: TRBJ2-5; V gene: TRBV28; CDR3 protein: CASSLKTSGILGTQYF
J gene: TRBJ1-2; V gene: TRBV7-2; CDR3 protein: CASSSPRQNYGYTF
J gene: TRBJ1-6; V gene: TRBV30; CDR3 protein: CAWSVQSPLNSPLHF
J gene: TRBJ1-1; V gene: TRBV3-1; CDR3 protein: CASSQELGRAEAFF
J gene: TRBJ2-3; V gene: TRBV12-3/TRBV12-4; CDR3 protein: CATLLAGGGDTQYF
J gene: TRBJ2-2; V gene: TRBV4-2; CDR3 protein: CATSRLAGPNTGELFF
J gene: TRBJ1-2; V gene: TRBV12-3/TRBV12-4; CDR3 protein: CASSLGEYFGYTF
J gene: TRBJ1-1; V gene: TRBV29-1; CDR3 protein: CSVEGQLYTEAFF
J gene: TRBJ2-3; V gene: TRBV20-1; CDR3 protein: CSARVVRTSHTQYF
J gene: TRBJ2-5; V gene: TRBV15; CDR3 protein: CATRLAGGPGKTQYF